The clone carrying this TCR beta chain was detected many times. The antigen is undetermined. This sample was included in a study of cytomegalovirus exposure and HLA in healthy donors. PCR amplification relied on 60 Vbeta primers (plus 13 Jbeta primers). Some clones are missing from TCRdb's copy, which holds only in-frame ones; the method was immunoSEQ multiplex PCR. This sample has some 110,000 clones; under 85% occur once, and the top ten carry roughly 12%. The study's findings and limits: Most sequenced TCRs were rare (though some public TCRs occurred in many donors).

The clonotype was recovered from a woman in her 40s in good health and CMV-seropositive. The sequencing sample was made of PBMCs.

The CDR3 DNA reads as TGCGCCAGCAGCCAGGAACAGGGAGGGCGAGCTTTCTTT. It specifies CASSQEQGGRAFF. The chain combines TRBV4-1 with TRBJ1-1, with D possibly being TRBD1 (6 bases). Per germline, CDR1 MGHRA and CDR2 YSYEKL. This CDR3 comprises 13 residues. V shed 3 bases and J shed 10 bases, with 15 bases lying between them.